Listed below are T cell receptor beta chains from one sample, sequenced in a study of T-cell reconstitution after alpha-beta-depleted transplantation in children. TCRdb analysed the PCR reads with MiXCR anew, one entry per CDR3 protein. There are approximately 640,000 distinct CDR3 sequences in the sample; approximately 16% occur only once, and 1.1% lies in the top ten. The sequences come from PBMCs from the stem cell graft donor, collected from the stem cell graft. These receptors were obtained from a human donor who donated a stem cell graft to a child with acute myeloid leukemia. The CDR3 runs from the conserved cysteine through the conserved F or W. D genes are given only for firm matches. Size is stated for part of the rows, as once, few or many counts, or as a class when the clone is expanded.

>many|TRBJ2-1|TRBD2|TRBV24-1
TGTGCCACCAGTGACTTCCGGACTAGCGGGCTCTACAATGAGCAGTTCTTC
CATSDFRTSGLYNEQFF
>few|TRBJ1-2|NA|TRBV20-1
TGCAGTGCTTCCCAAGCGGAGACTCCCCTTGGGGTAGGCTACACCTTC
CSASQAETPLGVGYTF
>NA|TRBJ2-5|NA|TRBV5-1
TGCGCCAGCAGCGCCGGAGACGGGACACTTGGCGGGACCCAGTACTTC
CASSAGDGTLGGTQYF
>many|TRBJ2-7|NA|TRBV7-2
TGTGCCAGCAGCTTAGGCCCGGCCAACCACGAGCAGTACTTC
CASSLGPANHEQYF
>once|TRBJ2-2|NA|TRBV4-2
TGTGCCAGCAGCCAAGGACAGAGGAACTCCGGGGAGCTGTTTTTT
CASSQGQRNSGELFF
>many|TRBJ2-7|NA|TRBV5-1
TGCGCCAGCAGCTCTCCAGGGTCGGCCTACGAGCAGTACTTC
CASSSPGSAYEQYF
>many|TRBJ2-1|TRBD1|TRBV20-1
TGCAGTGCTTCCAGGGTTAGGGGGCCAAATGAGCAGTTCTTC
CSASRVRGPNEQFF
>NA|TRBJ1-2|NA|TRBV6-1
TGTGCCAGCAGCCCGGGACCGCAATTATATGGCTACACCTTC
CASSPGPQLYGYTF
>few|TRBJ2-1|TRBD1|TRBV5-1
TGCGCCAGCAGAAGGGACAGGGGGTTTGAGGGTGAGCAGTTCTTC
CASRRDRGFEGEQFF
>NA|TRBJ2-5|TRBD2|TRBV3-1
TGTGCCAGCAGCCAACGTGGACTAGCGGCTCAAGAGACCCAGTACTTC
CASSQRGLAAQETQYF
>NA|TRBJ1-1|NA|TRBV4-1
TGCGCCAGCAGCCAAGAAAAGGGGGGCAACACTGAAGCTTTCTTT
CASSQEKGGNTEAFF
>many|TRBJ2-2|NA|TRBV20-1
TGCAGTGCTAGAGATCTTGGAGGGACAGCGAACACCGGGGAGCTGTTTTTT
CSARDLGGTANTGELFF
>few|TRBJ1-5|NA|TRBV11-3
TGTGCCAGCAGCCCAGGCGTAAATCAGCCCCAGCATTTT
CASSPGVNQPQHF
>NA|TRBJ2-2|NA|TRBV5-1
TGCGCCAGCAGGGGCCGGGTAGCCGGGGAGCTGTTTTTT
CASRGRVAGELFF
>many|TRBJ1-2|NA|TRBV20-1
TGCAGTGCCTCCCCCCCGGGCAGGGCGTATGGCTACACCTTC
CSASPPGRAYGYTF
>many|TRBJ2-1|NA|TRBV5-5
TGTGCCAGCAGCTTGGGGGCGGACGAGCAGTTCTTC
CASSLGADEQFF
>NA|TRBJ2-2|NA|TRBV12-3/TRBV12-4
TGTGCCAGCAGTTCCTCTCCGAACACCGGGGAGCTGTTTTTT
CASSSSPNTGELFF
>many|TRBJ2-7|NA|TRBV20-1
TGCAGTGCTAGGTTAGGGGAATCCTACGAGCAGTACTTC
CSARLGESYEQYF
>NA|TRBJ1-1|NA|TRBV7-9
TGTGCCAGCAGCCCCACTAGGAGGGACGAAGCTTTCTTT
CASSPTRRDEAFF
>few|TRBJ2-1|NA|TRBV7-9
TGTGCCAGCAGCTCCGGGGGCCACAATGAGCAGTTCTTC
CASSSGGHNEQFF
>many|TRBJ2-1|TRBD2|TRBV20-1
TGCAGTGCTAGAGATCCCCTAGCGGGGGTTTCCTACAATGAGCAGTTCTTC
CSARDPLAGVSYNEQFF
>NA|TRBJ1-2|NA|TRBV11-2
TGTGCCAGCAGCTTAGATCGAAGGAGGGGCGGCTACACCTTC
CASSLDRRRGGYTF
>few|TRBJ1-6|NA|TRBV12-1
TGTGCCAGCAGCCGGGGGCCCCCCCCTTCACCCCTCCACTTT
CASSRGPPPSPLHF
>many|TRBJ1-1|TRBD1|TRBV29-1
TGCAGCGTGACCCCGGGACAGATGAACACTGAAGCTTTCTTT
CSVTPGQMNTEAFF
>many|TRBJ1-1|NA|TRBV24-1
TGTGCCACCAGTAGGGCGAACACTGAAGCTTTCTTT
CATSRANTEAFF
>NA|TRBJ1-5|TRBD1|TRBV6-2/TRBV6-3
TGTGCCAGCAGTTACCCATTACCTATGCCAGAGGGACAGGGCGCGGGCAATCAGCCCCAGCATTTT
CASSYPLPMPEGQGAGNQPQHF
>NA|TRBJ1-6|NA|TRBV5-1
TGCGCCAGCAGCTTGGACTCAGCAGATAATTCACCCCTCCACTTT
CASSLDSADNSPLHF
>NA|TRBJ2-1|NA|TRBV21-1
TGTGCCAGCAGCAACAGTCCTAATGAGCAGTTCTTC
CASSNSPNEQFF
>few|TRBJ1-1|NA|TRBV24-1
TGTGCCACCAGTGATTCGACAGGTTGGAGTGAAGCTTTCTTT
CATSDSTGWSEAFF
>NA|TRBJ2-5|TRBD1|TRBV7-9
TGTGCCAGCAGCAGGACAGGGGTCGAAGAGACCCAGTACTTC
CASSRTGVEETQYF
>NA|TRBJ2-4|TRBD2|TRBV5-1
TGCGCCAGCTCGGCGGGAGGAGCCAAAAACATTCAGTACTTC
CASSAGGAKNIQYF
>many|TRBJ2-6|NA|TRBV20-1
TGCAGTGCTACCAGCCCTGGGGCCAACGTCCTGACTTTC
CSATSPGANVLTF
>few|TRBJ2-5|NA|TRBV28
TGTGCCAGCAGTCCAGAACAAGAGACCCAGTACTTC
CASSPEQETQYF
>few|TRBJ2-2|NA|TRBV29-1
TGCAGCGTTAGGCGGGGCCAGAACACCGGGGAGCTGTTTTTT
CSVRRGQNTGELFF
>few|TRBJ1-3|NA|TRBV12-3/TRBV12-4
TGTGCCAGCGGACCAGGCGATTCTGGAAACACCATATATTTT
CASGPGDSGNTIYF
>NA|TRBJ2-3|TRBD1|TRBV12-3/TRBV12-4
TGTGCCAGCAGTGCAGGGGGAGATAGCAATCAGCCCCAGTATTTT
CASSAGGDSNQPQYF
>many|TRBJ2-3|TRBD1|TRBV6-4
TGTGCCAGCGGGACAGGGGGCACAGATACGCAGTATTTT
CASGTGGTDTQYF
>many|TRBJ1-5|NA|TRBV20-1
TGCAGTGCTAGACCGGGGGCGATCAATCAGCCCCAGCATTTT
CSARPGAINQPQHF
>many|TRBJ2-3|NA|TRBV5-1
TGCGCCAGCAGCTTGGGAGGGAGAGGCACAGATACGCAGTATTTT
CASSLGGRGTDTQYF
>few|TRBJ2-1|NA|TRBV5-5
TGTGCCAGCAGCTTCGACCGGACGACCTACAATGAGCAGTTCTTC
CASSFDRTTYNEQFF
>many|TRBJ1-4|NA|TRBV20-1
TGCAGTGCTCAAATGGGGCAGGGGACCACTAATGAAAAACTGTTTTTT
CSAQMGQGTTNEKLFF
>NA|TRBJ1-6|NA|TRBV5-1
TGCGCCAGCAGCTCACGGCCGAATTTGGACACCTATAATTCACCCCTCCACTTT
CASSSRPNLDTYNSPLHF
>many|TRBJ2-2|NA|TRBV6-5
TGTGCCAGCAGTTACTTGACCACGAACAGGGAGCTGTTTTTT
CASSYLTTNRELFF
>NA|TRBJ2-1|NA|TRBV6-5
TGTGCCCGCAGTTTAATTGCGAGCTCCTACAATGAGCAGTTCTTC
CARSLIASSYNEQFF
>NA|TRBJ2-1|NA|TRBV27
TGTGCCAGCAGTTCGCCCCTTCAGACTAGGGGGAATGAGCAGTTCTTC
CASSSPLQTRGNEQFF
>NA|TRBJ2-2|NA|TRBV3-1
TGTGCCAGCAGCCAAGGAACAGGGTTCGTCGGGGAGCTGTTTTTT
CASSQGTGFVGELFF
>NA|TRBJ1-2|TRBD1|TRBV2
TGTGCCAGCAGCAATTCTGACAGGGGCGGTGGCTACACCTTC
CASSNSDRGGGYTF
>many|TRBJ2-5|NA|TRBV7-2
TGTGCCAGCACGCGGTCTAGGGAAGAGACCCAGTACTTC
CASTRSREETQYF
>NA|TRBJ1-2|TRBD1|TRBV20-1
TGCAGTGCAACCCGGGACAGGGGGAGATATGGCTACACCTTC
CSATRDRGRYGYTF